This TCR beta chain appears in the sequencing data of a study of blood T cell repertoires in COVID-19. At the level of the study: Samples taken during acute and convalescent COVID-19 were collected in the United States, Italy and Spain.

Method: immunoSEQ multiplex PCR; TCRdb's copy keeps in-frame clones and lacks some. This table holds 70,000 to 95,000 clones, more than 90% found once. The receptor's source is a human donor with active COVID-19. The donor label of this sample is uncertain. The sample was peripheral blood.

The CDR3 reads CASSLKGAWNVLTF. As DNA, the CDR3 is TGTGCCAGCAGTTTGAAGGGGGCTTGGAACGTCCTGACTTTC. The chain links TRBV6-5 to TRBJ2-6, with 7 nucleotides matching TRBD1. Trimming cost V 4 bases and J 10 bases; bases outside gene matches: 7. Germline V CDR1 and CDR2: MNHEY, SVGAGI. The CDR3 runs to 14 residues.